The next 12 T cell receptor beta chains were all read from a single sample in a study of glioma-infiltrating T cells after dendritic cell vaccination. The assay was immunoSEQ multiplex PCR, and TCRdb's table has in-frame clones only and misses some. The table lists 50,000 to 75,000 clones, 85% to 90% of them singletons. Time point given: after dendritic cell vaccination, including at tumor progression/relapse. The sequences come from blood, collected after dendritic cell vaccination. These receptor sequences come from a human donor with glioblastoma.

J is TRBJ1-6 and V is TRBV5-1, with no clear D. CDR1 and CDR2 from the germline V gene are SGHRS and YFSETQ. V was trimmed by 0 bases and J by 3 bases, leaving 16 bases between them. This CDR3 comprises 18 residues. CDR3 DNA sequence: TGCGCCAGCAGCTTGGGAAGTCCACCGGGAGGCTATAATTCACCCCTCCACTTT. Amino acids: CASSLGSPPGGYNSPLHF.

The V call is TRBV6-1, the J call TRBJ2-1; 7 bases agree with TRBD1. The junction had 4 bases not matched to a gene; V was cut back by 1 base and J by 7 bases. Germline values: CDR1 MNHNS, CDR2 SASEGT. This CDR3 contains 14 residues. For the CDR3, the DNA is TGTGCCAGCAGTGAAGTGGCCAGGGGGAATGAGCAGTTCTTC. Residues: CASSEVARGNEQFF.

Notes on this clone: The junction does not match germline at one end; this may be a read error. This sample includes further DNA sequences coding for the same CDR3. The chain employs TRBV5-1 and TRBJ1-6; 7 bases map to TRBD1. This CDR3 contains 15 residues. Germline V lookup: CDR1 SGHRS, CDR2 YFSETQ. The CDR3 DNA follows: TGCGCCAGCAGCAACCGACAGGGAACTAATTCCCCCCTCCACTTT. Protein product: CASSNRQGTNSPLHF. The whole variable domain, filled in from reference TRBV5-1 and TRBJ1-6, reads KAGVTQTPRYLIKTRGQQVTLSCSPISGHRSVSWYQQTPGQGLQFLFEYFSETQRNKGNFPGRFSGRQFSNSRSEMNVSTLELGDSALYLCASSNRQGTNSPLHFGNGTRLTVT.

The J gene is TRBJ1-2, the V gene TRBV25-1; 10 bases map to TRBD1. The CDR3 has 14 residues. Losses at the gene ends were 6 bases for V and 7 bases for J; bases not matched to a gene: 8. Germline V gene lookup returns CDR1 MGHDK and CDR2 SYGVNS. The CDR3 sequence is CASRETGGVGGYTF. CDR3 DNA: TGTGCCAGCAGGGAGACAGGGGGCGTGGGTGGCTACACCTTC.

The J gene is TRBJ1-2, the V gene TRBV29-1; tentative D call: TRBD1 (5 bases). Trimming took off 2 bases at V and 4 bases at J, with 14 bases between the two ends. The CDR3 runs to 14 residues. The germline gives CDR1 SQVTM, CDR2 ANQGSEA. CDR3 DNA sequence: TGCAGCGTTGAAACAGGCCAACCCTTCTATGGCTACACCTTC. It encodes CSVETGQPFYGYTF.

This clone was counted a single time. This chain joins TRBV10-3 and TRBJ1-1, with D maybe TRBD1 (5 bases). The CDR3 is 13 amino acids. CDR1 and CDR2 from the germline V gene are ENHRY and SYGVKD. V was trimmed by 4 bases and J by 5 bases, leaving 11 bases between them. The DNA of the CDR3 is TGTGCCATCAGTGGGTTGGGGGGTACTGAAGCTTTCTTT. It yields the protein CAISGLGGTEAFF.

The chain has TRBV7-9 and TRBJ2-5; D is perhaps TRBD2 (6 bases). CDR1 SEHNR and CDR2 FQNEAQ come from the germline V gene (reference sequence). The length of the CDR3 is 16 residues. Trimming took off 3 bases at V and 5 bases at J, with 19 bases between the two ends. Here the CDR3 reads CASSFGRGEQRETQYF. CDR3 in DNA: TGTGCCAGCAGCTTCGGTCGCGGGGAGCAAAGGGAGACCCAGTACTTC.

The gene calls are TRBV7-6 and TRBJ2-1, with 12 bases identical to TRBD2. J lost 8 bases, V lost 6 bases, and 17 bases had no gene match. The CDR3 length is 18 residues. Germline assignment: CDR1 SGHVS and CDR2 FNYEAQ. For the CDR3, the DNA is TGTGCCAGCAGTTCGAGGGCTAGCGGGGGGGCTACGTGGGATGAGCAGTTCTTC. Protein: CASSSRASGGATWDEQFF.

The chain links TRBV6-5 to TRBJ2-3; D may be TRBD2 (7 bases). Germline V gives CDR1 MNHEY, CDR2 SVGAGI. The length of the CDR3 is 15 residues. Trimming shortened V by 2 bases and J by 1 base, and 10 bases separated the two germline ends. CDR3 nucleotide sequence: TGTGCCAGCAGTTACGGGGGGGCTGGCACAGATACGCAGTATTTT. It yields the protein CASSYGGAGTDTQYF.

The V gene is TRBV20-1, the J gene TRBJ2-1, with no clear D. Germline values: CDR1 DFQATT, CDR2 SNEGSKA (reference sequence). V lost 5 bases and J lost 10, with 9 bases in between. This CDR3 has 10 amino acids. CDR3 in DNA: TGCAGTGCTGAAAAGACAGAGCAGTTCTTC. It specifies CSAEKTEQFF.

The V call is TRBV10-3, the J call TRBJ2-7; D is unclear. Germline values: CDR1 ENHRY, CDR2 SYGVKD. The length of the CDR3 is 12 residues. Between the trimmed V and J ends, which lost 4 bases and 7 bases, there was a span of 11 bases. CDR3 DNA sequence: TGTGCCATCAGTGCCACGGGTGGGGAGCAGTACTTC. It specifies CAISATGGEQYF.

This clone has a handful of counts. This chain joins TRBV9 and TRBJ2-3; D is perhaps TRBD2 (6 bases). Germline CDR1 is SGDLS and CDR2 is YYNGEE. The length of the CDR3 is 15 residues. V lost 4 bases and J lost 4, with 16 bases in between. The DNA for the CDR3 is TGTGCCAGCAGCTCCCTTTGGGGAGGACCAGATACGCAGTATTTT. Translating it yields CASSSLWGGPDTQYF.